The rows below give T cell receptor beta chains drawn from one sample of a study of blood T cell repertoires in COVID-19. The protocol was immunoSEQ multiplex PCR, while the TCRdb copy is restricted to in-frame clones and leaves out a portion. The sample has approximately 200,000 clones; approximately 90% are singletons. Sequencing was performed on PBMCs or T cells enriched from blood (not recorded which). All receptors come from a man aged 18-30 years with acute COVID-19. The CDR3 runs from the conserved cysteine through the conserved F or W. A D gene is named only where the DNA matches it firmly. The listing skips clone size in some rows; elsewhere it reads once, few, many or a size class.

clone size	V gene	J gene	D gene	CDR3 DNA	CDR3 protein
once	TRBV11-3	TRBJ2-1	-	TGTGCCAGCAGCGCACCGGGACTCCCTCGTGAGCAGTTCTTC	CASSAPGLPREQFF
-	TRBV28	TRBJ2-7	TRBD1	TGTGCCAGCAGTCCCCGACAGGGGCGGTACGAGCAGTACTTC	CASSPRQGRYEQYF
-	TRBV7-8	TRBJ2-1	TRBD1	TGTGCCAGCAGCTTAAGGGACAGGGTCTACAATGAGCAGTTCTTC	CASSLRDRVYNEQFF
once	TRBV5-1	TRBJ2-5	TRBD2	TGCGCCAGCAGCCTACTAGCGGGGGAGCAAGAGACCCAGTACTTC	CASSLLAGEQETQYF
-	TRBV4-1	TRBJ1-1	-	TGCGCCAGCAGCCTCAATGGGCTGAACACTGAAGCTTTCTTT	CASSLNGLNTEAFF
-	TRBV2	TRBJ1-2	TRBD1	TGTGCCAGCACCCCGGGACAGTCTAACTATGGCTACACCTTC	CASTPGQSNYGYTF
-	TRBV7-8	TRBJ1-6	-	TGTGCCAGCAGCTCCCAGGGAGGGGGGAGAAGCTCCTATAATTCACCCCTCCACTTT	CASSSQGGGRSSYNSPLHF
-	TRBV12-5	TRBJ1-2	-	TGTGCTAGTGGTTTGGGGATATCAGGGGTGAACTATGGCTACACCTTC	CASGLGISGVNYGYTF
-	TRBV19	TRBJ1-3	-	TGTGCCAGCCTATTGGGAAACACCATATATTTT	CASLLGNTIYF
-	TRBV30	TRBJ1-2	TRBD1	TGTGCCTGGAGAATTAGGGGGCGCGGCTATGGCTACACCTTC	CAWRIRGRGYGYTF
-	TRBV21-1	TRBJ1-1	-	TGTGCCAGCAGCCGAGTCCGATTTGAAGCTTTCTTT	CASSRVRFEAFF
-	TRBV11-3	TRBJ2-2	-	TGTGCCAGCAGCCCGAACAGCCTGAACACCGGGGAGCTGTTTTTT	CASSPNSLNTGELFF
-	TRBV4-2	TRBJ2-4	TRBD2	TGTGCCAGCAGCCCGGGGACTAGCGATTCATCCAAAAACATTCAGTACTTC	CASSPGTSDSSKNIQYF
-	TRBV27	TRBJ1-5	-	TGTGCCAGCAGTTGGTTGAGACAAGATCAGCCCCAGCATTTT	CASSWLRQDQPQHF
-	TRBV7-8	TRBJ2-3	-	TGTGCCAGCAGCACCGGAGGGGCCCCAGATACGCAGTATTTT	CASSTGGAPDTQYF
-	TRBV29-1	TRBJ2-1	-	TGCAGCGTTTCCCCGCGGCTAGCGAAAAGTGAGCAGTTCTTC	CSVSPRLAKSEQFF
few	TRBV4-3	TRBJ2-3	-	TGCGCCAGCAGCGTAGACAGGAGCACAGATACGCAGTATTTT	CASSVDRSTDTQYF
-	TRBV15	TRBJ2-5	-	TGTGCCACCGCAACCCGGACTACTCAAGAGACCCAGTACTTC	CATATRTTQETQYF
-	TRBV11-3	TRBJ1-2	TRBD1	TGTGCCAGCAGCTCTACAGGGGGAGGCGGCTATGGCTACACCTTC	CASSSTGGGGYGYTF
-	TRBV28	TRBJ2-4	TRBD2	TGTGCCAGCAGGGAGAGCGGGGAAAACATTCAGTACTTC	CASRESGENIQYF
once	TRBV9	TRBJ2-7	TRBD1	TGTGCCAGCAGCCCGCACACCGGGACAGGGAGGTACGAGCAGTACTTC	CASSPHTGTGRYEQYF
-	TRBV5-1	TRBJ2-7	TRBD2	TGCGCCAGCAGCTTGCCGGAGGGAGGGCCCTCCTACGAGCAGTACTTC	CASSLPEGGPSYEQYF
-	TRBV24-1	TRBJ1-1	-	TGTGCCACCAGTGAACAGGGGAACACTGAAGCTTTCTTT	CATSEQGNTEAFF
-	TRBV2	TRBJ1-5	-	TGTGCCAGCAGTGAAAGGAGGGTCATGAGCAATCAGCCCCAGCATTTT	CASSERRVMSNQPQHF
once	TRBV11-3	TRBJ2-7	TRBD2	TGTGCCAGCAGCTTACTAGCGGGCTACGAGCAGTACTTC	CASSLLAGYEQYF
-	TRBV5-1	TRBJ2-7	TRBD2	TGCGCCAGCAGCTTAAAAGGGTCGACTAGCGGCTACGAGCAGTACTTC	CASSLKGSTSGYEQYF
once	TRBV27	TRBJ2-7	TRBD2	TGTGCCAGCAGTTTAACTAGCGGCTACGAGCAGTACTTC	CASSLTSGYEQYF
-	TRBV28	TRBJ2-5	-	TGTGCCAGCAGTTTGAGGGTGGGAGAGACCCAGTACTTC	CASSLRVGETQYF
few	TRBV5-5	TRBJ1-4	TRBD1	TGTGCCAGCAGCCCCAAACAGGGGGCTTATGAAAAACTGTTTTTT	CASSPKQGAYEKLFF
once	TRBV5-8	TRBJ2-1	-	TGTGCCAGCACCCCCCAAGGAACTAGCTTGTACAATGAGCAGTTCTTC	CASTPQGTSLYNEQFF
-	TRBV11-2	TRBJ1-2	TRBD1	TGTGCCAGCAGCCCGACGACAGGGAGAGGTTCCTATGGCTACACCTTC	CASSPTTGRGSYGYTF
-	TRBV19	TRBJ2-2	TRBD2	TGTGCCAGTAGTATAGGGCTAGCGGTGAACACCGGGGAGCTGTTTTTT	CASSIGLAVNTGELFF
-	TRBV11-2	TRBJ1-1	-	TGTGCCAGCAGCTCGCGCAGGTTGGGGGCGGGTGGCACTGAAGCTTTCTTT	CASSSRRLGAGGTEAFF
-	TRBV7-3	TRBJ2-1	-	TGTGCCAGCAGCACGGCCGGAGGGTCCTACAATGAGCAGTTCTTC	CASSTAGGSYNEQFF
-	TRBV30	TRBJ1-1	-	TGTGCCTACACAGGACAGACGAACACTGAAGCTTTCTTT	CAYTGQTNTEAFF
once	TRBV9	TRBJ1-1	-	TGTGCCAGCAGCGTAGACGGGGACACGAACACTGAAGCTTTCTTT	CASSVDGDTNTEAFF
once	TRBV6-5	TRBJ1-2	TRBD1	TGTGCCAGCAGTTACGTTGACAGGGCAGGAGAGGGCTACACCTTC	CASSYVDRAGEGYTF
-	TRBV11-3	TRBJ2-3	TRBD1	TGTGCCAGCAGCTCATACCAGGGGGAGAGCACAGATACGCAGTATTTT	CASSSYQGESTDTQYF
-	TRBV28	TRBJ2-1	-	TGTGCCAGCAGTTCCGGGACGCAGGGAGGTTTCAATGAGCAGTTCTTC	CASSSGTQGGFNEQFF
-	TRBV18	TRBJ1-1	TRBD1	TGTGCCAGCTCGCCCGGGACAGGGGATGAAGCTTTCTTT	CASSPGTGDEAFF
-	TRBV19	TRBJ1-2	-	TGTGCCAGTAGTACCGGGTACACAGAGGGAGGCTACACCTTC	CASSTGYTEGGYTF
-	TRBV4-2	TRBJ2-7	-	TGTGCCAGCAGCCAAGAACAGGGTCAATCCTACGAGCAGTACTTC	CASSQEQGQSYEQYF
-	TRBV5-1	TRBJ2-6	-	TGCGCCAGCAGCTTAGAACCGCCAGGGCTTTTCTCTGGGGCCAACGTCCTGACTTTC	CASSLEPPGLFSGANVLTF
-	TRBV6-6	TRBJ1-5	-	TGTGCCAGCAGTCCCGGCAGGGGTAGCAATCAGCCCCAGCATTTT	CASSPGRGSNQPQHF